The rows below give T cell receptor beta chains drawn from one sample of a study of blood T cell repertoires in COVID-19. Using immunoSEQ multiplex PCR, the repertoire was profiled, and TCRdb retains in-frame clones only, with some absent. Here the sample spans some 240,000 clones, 85% being singletons. The sample was peripheral blood. Receptor source: a woman in her 70s with COVID-19, enrolled during active disease. Each CDR3 is given with its conserved first and last residue. Fields, in order: CDR3 protein, CDR3 DNA, V gene, J gene, clone size, D gene. D genes are given only for firm matches. Clone size appears in some rows only: once, few, many, or a class for an expanded clone.

cdr3_aa: CASSLLGGNHQPQHF
cdr3_nt: TGTGCCAGCAGCTTATTAGGGGGAAATCATCAGCCCCAGCATTTT
v_call: TRBV7-2
j_call: TRBJ1-5
clone_size: .
d_call: .

cdr3_aa: CASSPGSTNEKLFF
cdr3_nt: TGTGCCAGCAGCCCAGGATCAACTAATGAAAAACTGTTTTTT
v_call: TRBV5-4
j_call: TRBJ1-4
clone_size: .
d_call: .

cdr3_aa: CASSYREGLNQPQHF
cdr3_nt: TGTGCCAGCAGTTACAGGGAGGGACTAAATCAGCCCCAGCATTTT
v_call: TRBV6-6
j_call: TRBJ1-5
clone_size: .
d_call: .

cdr3_aa: CASSVSGSATEAFF
cdr3_nt: TGTGCCAGCAGCGTGTCGGGGAGTGCGACTGAAGCTTTCTTT
v_call: TRBV9
j_call: TRBJ1-1
clone_size: .
d_call: .

cdr3_aa: CASSLVRAAGGELFF
cdr3_nt: TGTGCCAGCAGCTTAGTCCGGGCCGCAGGGGGGGAGCTGTTTTTT
v_call: TRBV7-3
j_call: TRBJ2-2
clone_size: once
d_call: .

cdr3_aa: CASSETGNYGYTF
cdr3_nt: TGTGCCAGTTCCGAGACAGGCAACTATGGCTACACCTTC
v_call: TRBV6-4
j_call: TRBJ1-2
clone_size: .
d_call: .

cdr3_aa: CASSQVEGLNYGYTF
cdr3_nt: TGTGCCAGCAGCCAAGTGGAGGGGCTGAACTATGGCTACACCTTC
v_call: TRBV4-2
j_call: TRBJ1-2
clone_size: .
d_call: .

cdr3_aa: CASSLALKGEWSNQPQHF
cdr3_nt: TGTGCCAGCAGCTTAGCGCTGAAGGGAGAGTGGAGCAATCAGCCCCAGCATTTT
v_call: TRBV7-8
j_call: TRBJ1-5
clone_size: .
d_call: .

cdr3_aa: CASSLVDLSWARVGTEAFF
cdr3_nt: TGTGCCAGCAGCTTAGTTGACCTCAGTTGGGCGCGAGTCGGCACTGAAGCTTTCTTT
v_call: TRBV7-8
j_call: TRBJ1-1
clone_size: few
d_call: .

cdr3_aa: CASSKDRVSGNTIYF
cdr3_nt: TGTGCCAGCAGCAAGGACAGGGTCTCTGGAAACACCATATATTTT
v_call: TRBV6-2/TRBV6-3
j_call: TRBJ1-3
clone_size: .
d_call: TRBD1

cdr3_aa: CASKMATDRRVGGYTF
cdr3_nt: TGTGCCAGCAAGATGGCCACGGACAGAAGGGTGGGGGGCTACACCTTC
v_call: TRBV27
j_call: TRBJ1-2
clone_size: .
d_call: .

cdr3_aa: CASSLVPEAYEQYF
cdr3_nt: TGTGCCAGCAGCTTAGTACCAGAAGCCTACGAGCAGTACTTC
v_call: TRBV7-2
j_call: TRBJ2-7
clone_size: .
d_call: .

cdr3_aa: CASSRTSGVTDTQYF
cdr3_nt: TGCGCCAGCAGCAGGACTAGCGGGGTCACAGATACGCAGTATTTT
v_call: TRBV5-1
j_call: TRBJ2-3
clone_size: few
d_call: TRBD2

cdr3_aa: CAISLSRDRAWAFF
cdr3_nt: TGTGCCATCAGTTTATCCCGGGACAGGGCTTGGGCTTTCTTT
v_call: TRBV10-3
j_call: TRBJ1-1
clone_size: .
d_call: TRBD1

cdr3_aa: CAWKGRLTEAFF
cdr3_nt: TGTGCCTGGAAAGGCAGGCTCACTGAAGCTTTCTTT
v_call: TRBV30
j_call: TRBJ1-1
clone_size: few
d_call: .

cdr3_aa: CASSLTSRQPQHF
cdr3_nt: TGTGCCAGCAGCTTAACATCTCGCCAGCCCCAGCATTTT
v_call: TRBV7-9
j_call: TRBJ1-5
clone_size: once
d_call: .

cdr3_aa: CASSLPTSGGPNTGELFF
cdr3_nt: TGTGCCAGCAGCCTCCCAACTAGCGGGGGGCCCAACACCGGGGAGCTGTTTTTT
v_call: TRBV4-2
j_call: TRBJ2-2
clone_size: .
d_call: TRBD2

cdr3_aa: CASSLGGADYGYTF
cdr3_nt: TGTGCCAGCAGCCTAGGGGGCGCCGACTATGGCTACACCTTC
v_call: TRBV3-1/TRBV3-2
j_call: TRBJ1-2
clone_size: .
d_call: TRBD1

cdr3_aa: CASSHYQGATSYEQYF
cdr3_nt: TGCGCCAGCAGCCATTACCAGGGGGCAACCTCCTACGAGCAGTACTTC
v_call: TRBV4-1
j_call: TRBJ2-7
clone_size: .
d_call: TRBD1

cdr3_aa: CASSLETGTPLVGQYF
cdr3_nt: TGTGCCAGCAGCTTAGAGACCGGGACACCCCTGGTCGGGCAGTACTTC
v_call: TRBV7-8
j_call: TRBJ2-7
clone_size: .
d_call: .

cdr3_aa: CASSLRTGDEQYF
cdr3_nt: TGTGCCAGTAGTCTCCGGACAGGGGACGAGCAGTACTTC
v_call: TRBV19
j_call: TRBJ2-7
clone_size: .
d_call: TRBD1

cdr3_aa: CASSQSPGWEKLFF
cdr3_nt: TGTGCCAGCAGCCAGAGCCCGGGGTGGGAAAAACTGTTTTTT
v_call: TRBV3-1/TRBV3-2
j_call: TRBJ1-4
clone_size: .
d_call: .

cdr3_aa: CASRLVWDRDQPQHF
cdr3_nt: TGTGCCAGCAGACTTGTTTGGGACAGGGATCAGCCCCAGCATTTT
v_call: TRBV6-6
j_call: TRBJ1-5
clone_size: once
d_call: TRBD1

cdr3_aa: CASSSGTVFMNTEAFF
cdr3_nt: TGTGCCAGTAGTTCCGGGACAGTTTTTATGAACACTGAAGCTTTCTTT
v_call: TRBV19
j_call: TRBJ1-1
clone_size: .
d_call: TRBD1

cdr3_aa: CASRGQGHQPQHF
cdr3_nt: TGTGCCAGCAGGGGACAGGGACATCAGCCCCAGCATTTT
v_call: TRBV12-3/TRBV12-4
j_call: TRBJ1-5
clone_size: .
d_call: TRBD1

cdr3_aa: CASSDGSGQKPYTGELFF
cdr3_nt: TGTGCCAGCAGTGACGGTTCGGGACAGAAACCATACACCGGGGAGCTGTTTTTT
v_call: TRBV2
j_call: TRBJ2-2
clone_size: .
d_call: TRBD1

cdr3_aa: CASSASGVYSGNTIYF
cdr3_nt: TGTGCCAGCAGCGCCTCGGGGGTTTACTCTGGAAACACCATATATTTT
v_call: TRBV7-8
j_call: TRBJ1-3
clone_size: .
d_call: .

cdr3_aa: CASSSGGSGHNEQFF
cdr3_nt: TGTGCCAGCAGTTCTGGCGGGAGCGGCCACAATGAGCAGTTCTTC
v_call: TRBV6-2/TRBV6-3
j_call: TRBJ2-1
clone_size: .
d_call: TRBD2

cdr3_aa: CASNGHSGGRGEQFF
cdr3_nt: TGTGCCAGCAACGGGCATAGCGGGGGGAGAGGTGAGCAGTTCTTC
v_call: TRBV6-5
j_call: TRBJ2-1
clone_size: .
d_call: TRBD2

cdr3_aa: CAISELSGRGGSGNTIYF
cdr3_nt: TGTGCCATCAGTGAGTTGTCGGGCCGCGGGGGCTCTGGAAACACCATATATTTT
v_call: TRBV10-3
j_call: TRBJ1-3
clone_size: .
d_call: .

cdr3_aa: CASSSERTGVYEQYF
cdr3_nt: TGTGCCAGCAGCTCCGAGAGGACAGGGGTCTACGAGCAGTACTTC
v_call: TRBV7-2
j_call: TRBJ2-7
clone_size: few
d_call: TRBD1

cdr3_aa: CATATAAVTSGRAGNEQFF
cdr3_nt: TGTGCCACTGCGACGGCAGCTGTGACTAGCGGGAGGGCCGGGAATGAGCAGTTCTTC
v_call: TRBV19
j_call: TRBJ2-1
clone_size: .
d_call: TRBD2

cdr3_aa: CASRYSRDSDEQFF
cdr3_nt: TGTGCCAGCAGATATTCCCGGGACAGCGATGAGCAGTTCTTC
v_call: TRBV6-1
j_call: TRBJ2-1
clone_size: .
d_call: TRBD1